This section outlines one T cell receptor (beta chain) sequence together with its context. The junction had 3 bases not matched to a gene; V was cut back by 0 bases and J by 2 bases. This CDR3 comprises 16 residues. The germline V gene has CDR1 SGHNT and CDR2 YYREEE (reference sequence). This record comes from a study of blood T cell repertoires in COVID-19. Study overall: Spain, Italy and the United States supplied samples that represented acute and convalescent COVID-19. T cells, B-cell-depleted T cells, or PBMCs provided the cDNA or gDNA that served as material.

Patients from Seattle were sampled longitudinally, starting during active infection. Original processing methods: The assay estimated nucleated cells by amplifying reference gene primers. TCRdb's copy holds only in-frame clones and misses some; the assay was immunoSEQ multiplex PCR. The V and J calls and clone size come from that table; D and trimming were worked out from the DNA. In the table there are 150,000 to 200,000 clones, around 81% of which are singletons. The specimen was peripheral blood. The chain employs TRBV5-4 and TRBJ2-3; 10 nucleotides agree with TRBD2. This receptor was taken from a woman older than 75 with COVID-19, enrolled during active disease. The CDR3 reads CASSLAGTSATDTQYF. The CDR3 DNA reads TGTGCCAGCAGCTTGGCCGGGACTAGCGCCACAGATACGCAGTATTTT. Full variable domain (outside the CDR3, taken from reference TRBV5-4 and TRBJ2-3): ETGVTQSPTHLIKTRGQQVTLRCSSQSGHNTVSWYQQALGQGPQFIFQYYREEENGRGNFPPRFSGLQFPNYSSELNVNALELDDSALYLCASSLAGTSATDTQYFGPGTRLTVL.